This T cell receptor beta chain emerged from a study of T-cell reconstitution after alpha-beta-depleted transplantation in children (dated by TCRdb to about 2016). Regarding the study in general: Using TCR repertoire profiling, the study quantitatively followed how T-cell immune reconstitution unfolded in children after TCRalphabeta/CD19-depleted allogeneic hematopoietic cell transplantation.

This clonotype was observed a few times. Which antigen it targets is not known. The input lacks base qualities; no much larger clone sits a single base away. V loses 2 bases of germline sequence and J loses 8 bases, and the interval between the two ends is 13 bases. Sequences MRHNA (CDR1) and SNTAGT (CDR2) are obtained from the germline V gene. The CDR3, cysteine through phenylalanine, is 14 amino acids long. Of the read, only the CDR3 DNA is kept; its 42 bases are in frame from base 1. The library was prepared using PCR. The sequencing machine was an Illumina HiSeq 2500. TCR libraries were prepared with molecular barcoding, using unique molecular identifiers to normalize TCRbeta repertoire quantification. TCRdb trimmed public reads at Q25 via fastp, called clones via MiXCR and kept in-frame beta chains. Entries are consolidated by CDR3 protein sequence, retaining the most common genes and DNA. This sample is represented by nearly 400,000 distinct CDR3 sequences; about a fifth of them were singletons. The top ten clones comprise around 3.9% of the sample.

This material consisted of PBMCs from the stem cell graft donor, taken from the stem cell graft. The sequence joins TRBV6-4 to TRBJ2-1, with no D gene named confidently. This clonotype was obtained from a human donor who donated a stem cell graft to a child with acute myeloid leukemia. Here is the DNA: TGTGCCAGCAGTGACAGCCGGCGGACCGATGAGCAGTTCTTC. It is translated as CASSDSRRTDEQFF.